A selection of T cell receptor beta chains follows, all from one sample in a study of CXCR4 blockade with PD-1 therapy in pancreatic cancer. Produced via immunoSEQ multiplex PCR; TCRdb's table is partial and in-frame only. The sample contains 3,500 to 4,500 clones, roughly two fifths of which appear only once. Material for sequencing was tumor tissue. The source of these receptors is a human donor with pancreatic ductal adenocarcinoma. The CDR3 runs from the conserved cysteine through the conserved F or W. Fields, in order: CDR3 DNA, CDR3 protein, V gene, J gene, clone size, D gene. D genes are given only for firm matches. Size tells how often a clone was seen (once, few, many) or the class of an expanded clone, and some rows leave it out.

TGTGCCAGTAATTCACCGACGGTGAACACTGAAGCTTTCTTT	CASNSPTVNTEAFF	TRBV19	TRBJ1-1	.	.
TGTGCCAGCAGTTACCGCGGGAGCTCCTACGAGCAGTACTTC	CASSYRGSSYEQYF	TRBV11-3	TRBJ2-7	few	TRBD2
TGTGCCAGCAGCACTACCATCCCTGATCCCTCTGGAAACACCATATATTTT	CASSTTIPDPSGNTIYF	TRBV9	TRBJ1-3	.	.
TGCGCCAGCAGTGAGTCCGGGCGGGTTGGGAGCACAGATACGCAGTATTTT	CASSESGRVGSTDTQYF	TRBV10-1	TRBJ2-3	.	.
TGTGCCAGTAGTATTCCCGGCCGCTCTAGCACAGATACGCAGTATTTT	CASSIPGRSSTDTQYF	TRBV19	TRBJ2-3	.	.
TGTGCTAGTGGTTTGACTCGAGATCGGCGGGGGGGCACAGATACGCAGTATTTT	CASGLTRDRRGGTDTQYF	TRBV12-5	TRBJ2-3	.	TRBD2
TGTGCCAGCAGTTACCCCACAGGGATTTCCTACGAGCAGTACTTC	CASSYPTGISYEQYF	TRBV6-8	TRBJ2-7	.	.
TGTGCCAGCAGCTTGGGGCGGGAGCTGAACACCGGGGAGCTGTTTTTT	CASSLGRELNTGELFF	TRBV7-5	TRBJ2-2	medium-sized	.
TGTGCCAGCAGCAGGGACAGGGAGAACACTGAAGCTTTCTTT	CASSRDRENTEAFF	TRBV6-8	TRBJ1-1	.	TRBD1
TGTGCCAGTAGTATAGAAGCTACCACCTCCTACAATGAGCAGTTCTTC	CASSIEATTSYNEQFF	TRBV19	TRBJ2-1	.	.
TGTGCCAGTAGTACGGACAGGGTCAACACTGAAGCTTTCTTT	CASSTDRVNTEAFF	TRBV19	TRBJ1-1	few	TRBD1
TGTGCCAGTAGAAACGGCCTCAATGAGCAGTTCTTC	CASRNGLNEQFF	TRBV19	TRBJ2-1	.	.
TGTGCCAGCAGCGCCAAAGGGACTAGCGGGACACAAGAGACCCAGTACTTC	CASSAKGTSGTQETQYF	TRBV9	TRBJ2-5	few	TRBD2
TGCGCCAGCAGTGAGTCGAGCGGGAACACTGAAGCTTTCTTT	CASSESSGNTEAFF	TRBV10-2	TRBJ1-1	.	.
TGTGCCAGCAGTCCACGGACAGGGGAGAAAAAACTGTTTTTT	CASSPRTGEKKLFF	TRBV9	TRBJ1-4	.	TRBD1
TGTGCCAGCCGTGGGAGCAATCAGCCCCAGCATTTT	CASRGSNQPQHF	TRBV19	TRBJ1-5	few	.
TGCGCCAGCAATTCGAGGCCCAAATACAATGAGCAGTTCTTC	CASNSRPKYNEQFF	TRBV10-1	TRBJ2-1	.	.
TGTGCCAGCAGCCGCCTTGAGGTCTCTGGAAACACCATATATTTT	CASSRLEVSGNTIYF	TRBV6-8	TRBJ1-3	.	.
TGTGCCAGCAGCTTAGTAGCGGGGGGGTACAATGAGCAGTTCTTC	CASSLVAGGYNEQFF	TRBV11-3	TRBJ2-1	.	TRBD2
TGTGCCAGCAGCTTAAACAGGGCGAACACTGAAGCTTTCTTT	CASSLNRANTEAFF	TRBV11-3	TRBJ1-1	medium-sized	.
TGTGCCAGCAGCGTAGTAGGCAGAACGAGCTCTGGAAACACCATATATTTT	CASSVVGRTSSGNTIYF	TRBV9	TRBJ1-3	medium-sized	.
TGTGCCAGCTCACCGGGGCTAGGGGCTCCATCACTTTACACTGAAGCTTTCTTT	CASSPGLGAPSLYTEAFF	TRBV18	TRBJ1-1	once	.
TGTGCCAGCTCGCCGCAGGGAGCCTACACTGAAGCTTTCTTT	CASSPQGAYTEAFF	TRBV18	TRBJ1-1	.	.
TGCAGCGTTGATCCGACAGGTCGGAATGAAAAACTGTTTTTT	CSVDPTGRNEKLFF	TRBV29-1	TRBJ1-4	once	.
TGTGCCAGCACCCTGAAGTTTGTTTCGGATGAGCAGTTCTTC	CASTLKFVSDEQFF	TRBV11-3	TRBJ2-1	medium-sized	.
TGTGCCAGCAGCCAAGATTTGGGGGCCGTTCGGTTCTTC	CASSQDLGAVRFF	TRBV14	TRBJ2-1	.	.
TGTGCCAGTACTCCGACAGGGGTAGAGACCCAGTACTTC	CASTPTGVETQYF	TRBV19	TRBJ2-5	.	TRBD1
TGTGCCAGCAGTTACCAACTAGTGGCTACCGGGGAGCTGTTTTTT	CASSYQLVATGELFF	TRBV6-8	TRBJ2-2	few	.
TGTGCCAGCTCACCAGGGAGGGGGAGTGAAAAACTGTTTTTT	CASSPGRGSEKLFF	TRBV18	TRBJ1-4	.	.
TGTGCCAGCTCACCGCCGGGACAGAGAATTGGCCCCCAGCATTTT	CASSPPGQRIGPQHF	TRBV18	TRBJ1-5	.	TRBD1
TGTGCTAGTGGTTTGTCCCCGGGATCCGGGCACCAGTACTTC	CASGLSPGSGHQYF	TRBV12-5	TRBJ2-5	.	.
TGTGCCAGCAGTGTCGGCCTTAGCGAGCAGTACTTC	CASSVGLSEQYF	TRBV6-8	TRBJ2-7	medium-sized	.
TGTGCCAGCTCACCACAGGCTCCAGGGCTCGGCGGGGAGCTGTTTTTT	CASSPQAPGLGGELFF	TRBV18	TRBJ2-2	.	.
TGTGCCAGCAGTGAGGGTGGCTATGGCTACACCTTC	CASSEGGYGYTF	TRBV25-1	TRBJ1-2	.	.
TGTGCCAGCTCACGGGACCGACAGGGTTCTTACGAGCAGTACTTC	CASSRDRQGSYEQYF	TRBV18	TRBJ2-7	.	TRBD1
TGTGCCAGCTCACCACCGTCGGTAGAAGAGACCCAGTACTTC	CASSPPSVEETQYF	TRBV18	TRBJ2-5	few	.
TGTGCCAGCTCACCACCGGGACAGGGTACGGGGGCCAACATCCTGACTTTC	CASSPPGQGTGANILTF	TRBV18	TRBJ2-6	.	TRBD1
TGTGCCAGTAGTTCGGAGGGACAGAGCTCTGGAAACACCATATATTTT	CASSSEGQSSGNTIYF	TRBV19	TRBJ1-3	.	TRBD1
TGCAGCGTTGAGACATCAACGGGCACTGAAGCTTTCTTT	CSVETSTGTEAFF	TRBV29-1	TRBJ1-1	few	.
TGTGCCAGCAGAAACACCCCTGGGACAGGGAATGGCTACACCTTC	CASRNTPGTGNGYTF	TRBV9	TRBJ1-2	few	TRBD1
TGTGCCAGTAGGAGGACGGGACAGATTTCTGAAGCTTTCTTT	CASRRTGQISEAFF	TRBV19	TRBJ1-1	.	TRBD1
TGTGCCAGCTCCGACAGGGCCAACACCGGGGAGCTGTTTTTT	CASSDRANTGELFF	TRBV19	TRBJ2-2	.	TRBD1
TGTGCCTGGAGTGTACTCAGTGATGTGACGTCCTTC	CAWSVLSDVTSF	TRBV30	TRBJ1-2	.	.
TGTGCCAGCTCACCCCTTAGGTCTGGGGCCAACGTCCTGACTTTC	CASSPLRSGANVLTF	TRBV18	TRBJ2-6	.	.
TGTGCCAGCAGCTTAACCGGACAGGCCAACTCCTACGAGCAGTACTTC	CASSLTGQANSYEQYF	TRBV7-7	TRBJ2-7	few	TRBD1
TGTGCCAGCAGGGAGGGTAGCCTTGAAGCTTTCTTT	CASREGSLEAFF	TRBV6-8	TRBJ1-1	.	.
TGTGCCAGCAGCCCACCGGGACAGGGGAACTATGGCTACACCTTC	CASSPPGQGNYGYTF	TRBV6-8	TRBJ1-2	few	TRBD1
TGTGCCAGTGCCCCCCGGGAGGCAACTAATGAAAAACTGTTTTTT	CASAPREATNEKLFF	TRBV19	TRBJ1-4	.	.
TGTGCCAGCTCACCGCAGGGCCGAAACACCATATATTTT	CASSPQGRNTIYF	TRBV18	TRBJ1-3	few	.
TGTGCCAGCAGTTACTCCGGACAGGGCTACGAGCAGTACTTC	CASSYSGQGYEQYF	TRBV6-8	TRBJ2-7	few	TRBD1
TGTGCCAGCTCAACTCGACCACAGGGGCGCTATGATCCCACTGAAGCTTTCTTT	CASSTRPQGRYDPTEAFF	TRBV18	TRBJ1-1	few	TRBD1
TGTGCCAGCAGCTCGGGACAGCGGTATGAAGCTTTCTTT	CASSSGQRYEAFF	TRBV9	TRBJ1-1	few	TRBD1
TGCGCCAGCAGTGACAGGGGGCCAGATACGCAGTATTTT	CASSDRGPDTQYF	TRBV10-1	TRBJ2-3	.	TRBD1
TGTGCCAGCAGTGAGCCCGCCAGGGGGGGAGAGACCCAGTACTTC	CASSEPARGGETQYF	TRBV25-1	TRBJ2-5	.	.
TGTGCCAGCAGTGTCGGGGGGGTTGGCAATCAGCCCCAGCATTTT	CASSVGGVGNQPQHF	TRBV9	TRBJ1-5	few	.
TGTGCCAGCAGTCGGGGACTAGCGGAGTCCTACGAGCAGTACTTC	CASSRGLAESYEQYF	TRBV6-8	TRBJ2-7	few	TRBD2
TGTGCCAGTAGTATAAGGCGGGACATAGGGGAGACCCAGTACTTC	CASSIRRDIGETQYF	TRBV19	TRBJ2-5	.	.